Following are 20 T cell receptor beta chains from one sample sequenced in a study of Graves' ophthalmopathy and Graves' hyperthyroidism. Transcripts of RNA were the source for amplifying TCR beta CDR3 regions. The workflow started with a first-round RT-PCR run with HTBI primers and then moved on to a second-round multiplex PCR. One entry per CDR3 protein, called by TCRdb with MiXCR from the multiplex PCR reads. The table has 500,000 to 600,000 distinct CDR3 sequences, under 40% seen once; the top ten hold about 4.2%. Sequenced material: peripheral blood or thyroid tissue (not recorded which). These receptors all come from an adult man with Graves' hyperthyroidism.

This clonotype was detected many times. V usage is TRBV11-1 and J usage is TRBJ1-6; 7 bases agree with TRBD1. The junction had 2 bases not matched to a gene; V was cut back by 5 bases and J by 4 bases. Germline CDR1 is SGHAT and CDR2 is FQDESV (reference sequence). The CDR3 has 14 amino acids. CDR3 DNA sequence: TGTGCCAGCAGCCCGGGACAGTATAATTCACCCCTCCACTTT. As protein: CASSPGQYNSPLHF.

This clonotype was seen just once. Being one base from a much bigger clone, this may be a read error. The genes are TRBV12-3 or TRBV12-4 and TRBJ1-5; D may be TRBD1 (5 bases). The CDR3 totals 14 residues. The CDR3 region is CASSLGRFNQLQHF. The CDR3 region has the DNA TGTGCCAGCAGTTTGGGGCGGTTCAATCAGCTCCAGCATTTT.

In this sample, this clonotype turned up many times. The rearrangement uses TRBV9 and TRBJ2-7; 8 positions agree with TRBD2. The CDR3 consists of 14 residues. Germline assignment: CDR1 SGDLS and CDR2 YYNGEE. V dropped 0 bases and J dropped 3; count of bases not matched to a gene: 2. CDR3: CASSVAAGDYEQYF. CDR3 nucleotide sequence: TGTGCCAGCAGCGTAGCAGCGGGGGACTACGAGCAGTACTTC.

This clonotype has a handful of counts. The chain employs TRBV10-3 and TRBJ2-5, with D perhaps matching TRBD1 (5 bases). The germline CDR1 and CDR2 sequences are ENHRY and SYGVKD. CDR3 size: 15 residues. The ends were cut back, 10 bases at V and 3 bases at J, with 21 bases in the middle. Here the CDR3 reads CASSKPRTSEETQYF. The CDR3 nucleotides are TGTGCCAGCAGCAAACCCAGGACATCCGAAGAGACCCAGTACTTC.

Only one count was recorded for this clonotype. The chain recombines TRBV12-3 or TRBV12-4 with TRBJ1-1; tentative D call: TRBD1 (6 bases). Deletions cut 6 bases from V and 8 bases from J, with 16 bases between. This CDR3 is built from 13 residues. CDR3 region: CASRQGGYTEAFF. In nucleotides, the CDR3 is TGTGCCAGCAGACAGGGAGGGTATACCGAAGCTTTCTTT.

On this clonotype itself: The conserved phenylalanine or tryptophan normally closing the CDR3 is absent here, so this likely arose from a read error. No DNA is shown, since the ends of the CDR3 on it are uncertain; the CDR3 is the one TCRdb lists. This chain joins TRBV7-7 and TRBJ1-3. The CDR3 is 12 residues long, ends included. Germline loops: CDR1 SSHAT, CDR2 FNYEAQ (reference sequence). CDR3 loop: CASSSSGTSGVT.

This clonotype came up once. The V call is TRBV15, the J call TRBJ2-3, with D perhaps TRBD2 (5 bases). V lost 2 bases and J lost 3, with 18 bases in between. The CDR3 totals 17 residues. The germline gives CDR1 LNHNV, CDR2 YYDKDF (reference sequence). This CDR3 is CATSRRSLALGTDTQYF. The CDR3 DNA reads as TGTGCCACCAGCAGACGAAGCCTAGCATTGGGGACAGATACGCAGTATTTT.

This clonotype showed up many times. V and J are TRBV7-9 and TRBJ2-7, with 7 positions matching TRBD1. The CDR3 covers 15 residues. V dropped 5 bases and J dropped 2; count of bases not matched to a gene: 9. CDR1 and CDR2 (germline): SEHNR, FQNEAQ (reference sequence). CDR3 loop: CASSPSWDRPYEQYF. CDR3 DNA: TGTGCCAGCAGCCCTTCCTGGGACAGACCCTACGAGCAGTACTTC.

V is TRBV6-2 or TRBV6-3 and J is TRBJ1-5; TRBD1 is a possible D gene (5 bases). CDR3 size: 15 residues. CDR1 MNHEY and CDR2 SVGEGT come from the germline V gene. Trimming shortened V by 7 bases and J by 2 bases, and 15 bases separated the two germline ends. The CDR3 reads CASTNGGVGNQPQHF. CDR3 nucleotide sequence: TGTGCCAGCACCAACGGGGGAGTCGGCAATCAGCCCCAGCATTTT.

This sequence joins TRBV20-1 and TRBJ2-5, with TRBD2 matching 13 bases. The CDR3 has 15 residues. Trimming at V came to 6 bases and at J to 7 bases, leaving 11 bases not matched to a gene. CDR1 and CDR2 from the germline V gene are DFQATT and SNEGSKA (reference sequence). For the CDR3, the DNA is TGCAGTGCCAGGGACGGACTAGCGGGAGTTGGGACCCAGTACTTC. Translation gives CSARDGLAGVGTQYF.

This clonotype was seen at least ten times. The chain employs TRBV2 and TRBJ1-1, with D unresolved. The V end was cut by 3 bases, the J end by 5 bases, with 7 bases between. Looked up from germline, CDR1 is SNHLY and CDR2 is FYNNEI. The CDR3 loop spans 12 amino acids. CDR3 sequence: CASSDLGTEAFF. Written as DNA, the CDR3 is TGTGCCAGCAGTGACTTGGGAACTGAAGCTTTCTTT.

The table lists this clonotype with many counts. The gene calls are TRBV20-1 and TRBJ2-7; 13 bases map to TRBD2. In germline, CDR1 is DFQATT, CDR2 SNEGSKA (reference sequence). The CDR3 runs to 18 residues. Trimming cost V 0 bases and J 0 bases; bases outside gene matches: 8. This chain's CDR3 is CSARDLLRTSGGSYEQYF. CDR3 nucleotides: TGCAGTGCTAGAGATCTCCTCAGGACTAGCGGGGGCTCCTACGAGCAGTACTTC.

In the case of this clonotype: This could be a read error, since a much larger clone is one nucleotide away. This chain connects TRBV7-9 to TRBJ2-7; tentatively, D is TRBD1 (5 bases). Trimming shortened V by 6 bases and J by 0 bases, and 15 bases separated the two germline ends. This CDR3 has 15 amino acids. Germline CDR1 is SEHNR and CDR2 is FQNEAQ (reference sequence). This CDR3 is CASRLRRQSSYEQYF. The CDR3 DNA reads TGTGCCAGCAGACTCCGCCGACAGAGCTCCTACGAGCAGTACTTC.

V gene TRBV20-1 combines with J gene TRBJ2-7, with D possibly matching TRBD2 (6 bases). This CDR3 contains 16 residues. Germline V gene sequence: CDR1 DFQATT, CDR2 SNEGSKA (reference sequence). The CDR3 spells CSPKDAGPDNPYEQYF. The CDR3 DNA reads as TGCAGCCCTAAGGATGCGGGACCGGACAATCCCTACGAGCAGTACTTC.

This sequence joins TRBV9 and TRBJ2-7; 12 bases are shared with TRBD1. The CDR3 is made up of 16 amino acids. Germline V lookup: CDR1 SGDLS, CDR2 YYNGEE. V was pared by 0 bases and J by 4 bases, with 5 bases of the junction left unmatched. CDR3 nucleotides: TGTGCCAGCAGCGTAGGCGGGACAGGGGGCTTGTACGAGCAGTACTTC. Its protein is CASSVGGTGGLYEQYF.

This chain uses TRBV6-1 with TRBJ1-1; 8 nucleotides align to TRBD1. Germline V gene lookup returns CDR1 MNHNS and CDR2 SASEGT. After removal of 4 bases from V and 3 bases from J, the junction contained 4 bases not matched to a gene. The CDR3 covers 14 residues. CDR3 nucleotide sequence: TGTGCCAGCAGTGGACTGACAGGGGACACTGAAGCTTTCTTT. Translating it yields CASSGLTGDTEAFF.

As concerns this clonotype: This may arise from a read error, as a much more abundant clone is one base away. V and J are TRBV29-1 and TRBJ2-7; TRBD1 might be the D (5 bases). With 3 bases removed from V and 2 bases from J, the gap between germline ends came to 14 bases. CDR3 length equals 14 residues. The V gene's germline CDR1 is SQVTM and CDR2 ANQGSEA. The CDR3 loop is CSVEDNRSTYEQYF. The CDR3 region has the DNA TGCAGCGTTGAGGACAACCGCTCCACCTACGAGCAGTACTTC.

There are many counts of this clonotype. The chain combines TRBV19 with TRBJ2-5; TRBD2 agrees at 8 bases. Trimming removed 9 bases from V and 5 bases from J; junction bases left unmatched: 8. CDR3 length: 13 amino acids. Germline lookup yields CDR1 LNHDA and CDR2 SQIVND (reference sequence). The CDR3 protein is CASKTTSGETQYF. Written as DNA, the CDR3 is TGTGCCAGCAAAACTACTAGCGGCGAGACCCAGTACTTC.

The genes are TRBV9 and TRBJ2-5; TRBD1 matches at 7 bases. The V segment lost 0 bases and the J segment 1 base; nucleotides outside the gene matches: 15. The CDR3 sequence is 19 residues long. Looked up from germline, CDR1 is SGDLS and CDR2 is YYNGEE. The CDR3 here is CASSVATTRGDRVQETQYF. The CDR3 nucleotides read TGTGCCAGCAGCGTAGCTACTACCAGGGGAGACAGGGTCCAAGAGACCCAGTACTTC.

The V and J genes are TRBV5-1 and TRBJ2-7; 7 nucleotides match TRBD1. CDR1 is SGHRS and CDR2 is YFSETQ in the germline V gene. The ends lost 4 bases at V and 2 bases at J; junction bases unmatched: 12. The CDR3 consists of 16 residues. CDR3 DNA: TGCGCCAGCAGCATGGGCCCGGGACAGCAGGCCTACGAGCAGTACTTC. This encodes CASSMGPGQQAYEQYF.